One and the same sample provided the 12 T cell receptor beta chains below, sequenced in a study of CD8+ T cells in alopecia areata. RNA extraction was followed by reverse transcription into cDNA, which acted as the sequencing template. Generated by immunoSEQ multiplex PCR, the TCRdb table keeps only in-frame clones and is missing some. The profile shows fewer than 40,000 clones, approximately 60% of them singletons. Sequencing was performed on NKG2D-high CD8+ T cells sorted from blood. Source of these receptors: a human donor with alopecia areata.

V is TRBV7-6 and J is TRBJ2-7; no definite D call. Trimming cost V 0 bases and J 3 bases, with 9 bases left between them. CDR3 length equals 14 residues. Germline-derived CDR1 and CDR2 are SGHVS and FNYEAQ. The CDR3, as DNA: TGTGCCAGCAGCTTAGCGGCTAGGAGCTACGAGCAGTACTTC. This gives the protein CASSLAARSYEQYF.

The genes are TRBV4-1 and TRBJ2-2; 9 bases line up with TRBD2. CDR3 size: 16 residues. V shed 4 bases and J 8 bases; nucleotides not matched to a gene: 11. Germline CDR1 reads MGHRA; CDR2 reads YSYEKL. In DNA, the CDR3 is TGCGCCAGCAGCCGTAGCGGGAGTCTCGGTTCTGGGGAGCTGTTTTTT. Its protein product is CASSRSGSLGSGELFF.

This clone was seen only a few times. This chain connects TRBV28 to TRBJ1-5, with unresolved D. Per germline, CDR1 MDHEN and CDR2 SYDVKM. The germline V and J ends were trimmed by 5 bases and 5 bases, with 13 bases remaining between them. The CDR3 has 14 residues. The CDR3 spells CASSRAGMDQPQHF. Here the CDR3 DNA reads TGTGCCAGCAGTCGGGCCGGAATGGATCAGCCCCAGCATTTT. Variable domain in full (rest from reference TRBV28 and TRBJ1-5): DVKVTQSSRYLVKRTGEKVFLECVQDMDHENMFWYRQDPGLGLRLIYFSYDVKMKEKGDIPEGYSVSREKKERFSLILESASTNQTSMYLCASSRAGMDQPQHFGDGTRLSIL.

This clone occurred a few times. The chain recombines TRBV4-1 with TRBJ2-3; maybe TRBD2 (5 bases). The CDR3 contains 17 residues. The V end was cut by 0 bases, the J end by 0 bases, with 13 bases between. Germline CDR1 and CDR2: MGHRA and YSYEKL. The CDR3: CASSQEASFSSTDTQYF. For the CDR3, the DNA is TGCGCCAGCAGCCAAGAGGCTAGCTTCTCTAGCACAGATACGCAGTATTTT.

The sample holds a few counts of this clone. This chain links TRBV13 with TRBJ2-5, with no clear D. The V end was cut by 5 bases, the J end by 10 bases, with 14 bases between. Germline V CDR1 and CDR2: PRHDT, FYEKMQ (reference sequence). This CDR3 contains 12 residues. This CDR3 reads CASSREYSDQYF. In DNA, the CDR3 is TGTGCCAGCAGCAGGGAATATAGTGACCAGTACTTC.

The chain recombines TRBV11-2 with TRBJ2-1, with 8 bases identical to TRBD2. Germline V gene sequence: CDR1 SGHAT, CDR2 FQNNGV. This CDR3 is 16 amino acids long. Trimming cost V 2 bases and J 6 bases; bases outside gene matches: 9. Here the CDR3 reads CASSLRPAGEFNEQFF. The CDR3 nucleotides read TGTGCCAGCAGCTTACGGCCAGCGGGGGAGTTCAATGAGCAGTTCTTC.

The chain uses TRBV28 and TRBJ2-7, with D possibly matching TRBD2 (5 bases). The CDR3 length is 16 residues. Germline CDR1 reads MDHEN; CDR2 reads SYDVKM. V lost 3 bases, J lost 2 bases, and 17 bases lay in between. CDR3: CASSFTPRTGTYEQYF. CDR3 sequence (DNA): TGTGCCAGCAGTTTTACCCCCCGGACTGGAACCTACGAGCAGTACTTC.

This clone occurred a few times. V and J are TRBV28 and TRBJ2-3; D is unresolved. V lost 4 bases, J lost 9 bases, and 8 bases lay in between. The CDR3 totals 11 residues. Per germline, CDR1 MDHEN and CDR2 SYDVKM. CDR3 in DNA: TGTGCCAGCAGTTCTGAGAGAACGCAGTATTTT. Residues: CASSSERTQYF.

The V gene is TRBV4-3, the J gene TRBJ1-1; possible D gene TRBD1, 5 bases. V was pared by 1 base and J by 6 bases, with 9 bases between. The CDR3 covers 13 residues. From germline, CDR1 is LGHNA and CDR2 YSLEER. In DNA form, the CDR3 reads TGCGCCAGCAGCCAAGCGGGGGGTTCTGAAGCTTTCTTT. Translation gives CASSQAGGSEAFF.

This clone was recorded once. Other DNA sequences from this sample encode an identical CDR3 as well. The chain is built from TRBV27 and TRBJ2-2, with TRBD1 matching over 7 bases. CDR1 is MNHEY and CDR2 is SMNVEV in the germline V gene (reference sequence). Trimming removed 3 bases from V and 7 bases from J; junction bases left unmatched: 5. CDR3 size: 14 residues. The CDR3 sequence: CASSLRQGSGELFF. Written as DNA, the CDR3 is TGTGCCAGCAGTTTGCGACAGGGAAGCGGGGAGCTGTTTTTT.

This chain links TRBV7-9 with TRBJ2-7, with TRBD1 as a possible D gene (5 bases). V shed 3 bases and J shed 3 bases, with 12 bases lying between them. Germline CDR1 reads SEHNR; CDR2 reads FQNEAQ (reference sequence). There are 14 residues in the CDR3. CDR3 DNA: TGTGCCAGCAGCTTTTCAGGGCTCGACTACGAGCAGTACTTC. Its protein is CASSFSGLDYEQYF. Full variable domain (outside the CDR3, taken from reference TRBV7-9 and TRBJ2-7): DTGVSQNPRHKITKRGQNVTFRCDPISEHNRLYWYRQTLGQGPEFLTYFQNEAQLEKSRLLSDRFSAERPKGSFSTLEIQRTEQGDSAMYLCASSFSGLDYEQYFGPGTRLTVT.

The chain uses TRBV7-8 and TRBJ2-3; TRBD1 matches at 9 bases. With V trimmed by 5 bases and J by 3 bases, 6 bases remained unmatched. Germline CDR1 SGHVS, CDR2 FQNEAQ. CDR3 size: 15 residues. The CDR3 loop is CASSPNRGPTDTQYF. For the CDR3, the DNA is TGTGCCAGCAGCCCAAACAGGGGGCCGACAGATACGCAGTATTTT. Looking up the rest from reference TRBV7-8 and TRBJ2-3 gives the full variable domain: GAGVSQSPRYKVAKRGQDVALRCDPISGHVSLFWYQQALGQGPEFLTYFQNEAQLDKSGLPSDRFFAERPEGSVSTLKIQRTQQEDSAVYLCASSPNRGPTDTQYFGPGTRLTVL.